This is a list of T cell receptor beta chains from one sample in a study of cytomegalovirus exposure and HLA in healthy donors. The data were produced by immunoSEQ multiplex PCR, yet TCRdb's version contains in-frame clones alone and is incomplete. The sample has 80,000 to 100,000 clones, roughly 87% seen once. The source material was PBMCs. The receptor set was obtained from a man aged 18 to 30 in good health and CMV-seropositive. CDR3s include the opening cysteine and the closing phenylalanine or tryptophan. Fields, in order: clone size, V gene, J gene, CDR3 length, D gene, CDR3 DNA, CDR3 protein. A D gene is named only where the DNA matches it firmly. Part of the rows lack a size; the others show once, few, many or a class for expanded clones.

.	TRBV28	TRBJ1-1	13	.	TGTGCCAGCAGTTTGGCAGGGGACACTGAAGCTTTCTTT	CASSLAGDTEAFF
once	TRBV2	TRBJ2-7	19	TRBD1	TGTGCCAGCAGTGGCAATCCGGGACAGGGGTTTGGTTCCGTCTACGAGCAGTACTTC	CASSGNPGQGFGSVYEQYF
once	TRBV10-1	TRBJ2-1	17	TRBD1	TGCGCCAGCAGTGAGTCGCAAGGGACAGGGCTCTACAATGAGCAGTTCTTC	CASSESQGTGLYNEQFF
.	TRBV7-9	TRBJ2-3	14	TRBD2	TGTGCCAGCAGCTTAGCGGGGGGGGCAGATACGCAGTATTTT	CASSLAGGADTQYF
.	TRBV19	TRBJ2-3	16	.	TGTGCCAGTAGTCTTCGACCGGGTTCTAGCACAGATACGCAGTATTTT	CASSLRPGSSTDTQYF
.	TRBV19	TRBJ2-7	15	TRBD1	TGTGCCAGTAGTAGCCGACAGGGGGGAATCTACGAGCAGTACTTC	CASSSRQGGIYEQYF
.	TRBV28	TRBJ2-2	15	.	TGTGCCAGCAGTTTAAGGACAACTTTCACCGGGGAGCTGTTTTTT	CASSLRTTFTGELFF
.	TRBV7-3	TRBJ1-2	16	TRBD1	TGTGCCAGCAGCCCCGGGACAGGGACCGGGGCTCGTGGCTACACCTTC	CASSPGTGTGARGYTF
.	TRBV9	TRBJ2-7	14	TRBD1	TGTGCCAGCAGCGCAGGGACAGAGAACTACGAGCAGTACTTC	CASSAGTENYEQYF
.	TRBV11-2	TRBJ2-2	14	.	TGTGCCAGCAGCGCCTTGACAGACACCGGGGAGCTGTTTTTT	CASSALTDTGELFF
.	TRBV7-9	TRBJ2-5	16	TRBD1	TGTGCCAGCAGCTTAGCGGGGACAGGGGGCCAAGAGACCCAGTACTTC	CASSLAGTGGQETQYF
.	TRBV19	TRBJ2-7	14	TRBD1	TGTGCCAGTAGCCCCGGGACAGGGGGGTACGAGCAGTACTTC	CASSPGTGGYEQYF
few	TRBV4-3	TRBJ2-2	14	.	TGCGCCAGCAGCCAAGGCCGGGACACCGGGGAGCTGTTTTTT	CASSQGRDTGELFF
.	TRBV28	TRBJ2-7	15	.	TGTGCCAGCAGCCGCTATTTCTCCTCTGCTGACGAGCAGTACTTC	CASSRYFSSADEQYF
once	TRBV20-1	TRBJ2-7	11	.	TGCAGTGCTAGGCCCGGCTACGAGCAGTACTTC	CSARPGYEQYF
.	TRBV27	TRBJ2-7	16	TRBD2	TGTGCCAGCAACGAGGGGACTAGCGGGAGTAAGTACGAGCAGTACTTC	CASNEGTSGSKYEQYF
.	TRBV6-5	TRBJ1-1	14	.	TGTGCCAGCTCGCGAACAGAGCAGGTTGATGAAGCTTTCTTT	CASSRTEQVDEAFF
.	TRBV15	TRBJ2-3	13	.	TGTGCCGCAACGGGGGGCGCAGAAGATACGCAGTATTTT	CAATGGAEDTQYF
.	TRBV4-2	TRBJ1-1	15	.	TGTGCCAGCAGCCAAGATTCAGGGGTTCGAACGGAAGCTTTCTTT	CASSQDSGVRTEAFF
.	TRBV6-6	TRBJ2-5	15	.	TGTGCCAGCAGTTACTCGACAGGTAGCCGTGTCGCCCAGTACTTC	CASSYSTGSRVAQYF
.	TRBV5-5	TRBJ2-1	15	.	TGTGCCAGCAGCTTGTTGCAACAGGGTATTTATGAGCAGTTCTTC	CASSLLQQGIYEQFF